Shown below are 9 T cell receptor beta chains from a single sample sequenced in a study of human T cells and chemical hapten exposure. TCRdb re-derived calls from the RACE reads in MiXCR, one entry per CDR3 protein. The data contain tens of thousands of distinct CDR3 sequences, approximately 10% of them singletons. Time point indicated: patch test 2, 6 weeks after DPC sensitization. The sample's treatment: therapeutic diphenylcyclopropenone sensitization with weekly scalp DPC. Sequences were derived from whole blood, sampled in connection with sensitization to the hapten diphenylcyclopropenone (DPC). The source is a man aged 40-50 years with alopecia areata. Some clones in this sample may be carry-over from other donors' samples.

V gene TRBV12-3 or TRBV12-4 combines with J gene TRBJ2-2, with a tentative D call TRBD2 (5 bases). The V end lost 6 bases, the J end lost 2 bases, and 10 bases lay between the germline ends. The CDR3 has 14 residues. The CDR3 loop reads CASSREGNTGELFF. Written as DNA, the CDR3 is TGTGCCAGCAGCCGAGAGGGAAACACCGGGGAGCTGTTTTTT.

This clonotype was seen a few times. V gene TRBV3-1 combines with J gene TRBJ2-3; D is unresolved. The germline V and J ends were trimmed by 0 bases and 4 bases, with 5 bases remaining between them. The length of the CDR3 is 13 residues. From germline, CDR1 is LGHDT and CDR2 YNNKEL (reference sequence). CDR3 sequence (DNA): TGTGCCAGCAGCCAAGAAAGGGCAGATACGCAGTATTTT. It specifies CASSQERADTQYF.

This chain joins TRBV20-1 and TRBJ2-7; TRBD2 aligns across 7 bases. V lost 0 bases, J lost 7 bases, and 15 bases stayed unmatched. This CDR3 comprises 16 residues. Germline V gives CDR1 DFQATT, CDR2 SNEGSKA (reference sequence). CDR3 sequence: CSAREQAGWGGKEQYF. CDR3 DNA: TGCAGTGCTAGAGAACAGGCAGGGTGGGGGGGGAAAGAGCAGTACTTC.

This clonotype was seen only a few times. The chain has TRBV5-6 and TRBJ2-1, with 7 bases identical to TRBD2. Trimming took 0 bases from V and 0 from J; bases not matched to a gene: 3. CDR3 length: 16 residues. Germline lookup yields CDR1 SGHDT and CDR2 YYEEEE. The CDR3 loop is CASSLGLAASYNEQFF. Here the CDR3 DNA reads TGTGCCAGCAGCTTGGGGCTAGCGGCCTCCTACAATGAGCAGTTCTTC. Full variable domain (outside the CDR3, taken from reference TRBV5-6 and TRBJ2-1): DAGVTQSPTHLIKTRGQQVTLRCSPKSGHDTVSWYQQALGQGPQFIFQYYEEEERQRGNFPDRFSGHQFPNYSSELNVNALLLGDSALYLCASSLGLAASYNEQFFGPGTRLTVL.

This clonotype was detected many times. This rearrangement joins TRBV27 to TRBJ1-2; D unclear. Trimming removed 0 bases at V and 4 bases at J, with 9 bases between. CDR3 length: 14 amino acids. The germline V gene has CDR1 MNHEY and CDR2 SMNVEV (reference sequence). CDR3 region: CASSLSAGPYGYTF. DNA of the CDR3: TGTGCCAGCAGTTTATCAGCAGGACCCTATGGCTACACCTTC.

In this sample, this clonotype turned up a few times. The chain uses TRBV6-5 and TRBJ2-5; 9 nucleotides align to TRBD2. This CDR3 is built from 15 residues. Per germline, CDR1 MNHEY and CDR2 SVGAGI. V dropped 8 bases and J dropped 2; count of bases not matched to a gene: 9. CDR3 region: CASGDGAGGQETQYF. The CDR3 nucleotides are TGTGCCAGCGGAGATGGGGCGGGAGGGCAAGAGACCCAGTACTTC.

This clonotype was found many times. CDR3 sequence reads: CASSERQGVDTQYF. For the CDR3, the DNA is TGTGCCAGCAGTGAAAGGCAGGGGGTGGATACGCAGTATTTT. This chain joins TRBV6-4 and TRBJ2-3, with 7 bases that match TRBD1. The CDR3 is 14 residues long. Trimming removed 3 bases from V and 6 bases from J; junction bases left unmatched: 6. Germline V gene sequence: CDR1 MRHNA, CDR2 SNTAGT.

The chain uses TRBV12-1 and TRBJ2-3. TRBV12-1 counts as a pseudogene. This CDR3 has 15 amino acids. The CDR3 nucleotides are TGTGCCAGCAGCTTTGTAGGCGGCTGCACAGATACGCAGTATTTT. As protein: CASSFVGGCTDTQYF.

V gene TRBV12-3 or TRBV12-4 combines with J gene TRBJ2-3, with 8 bases that match TRBD1. Trimming removed 3 bases from V and 2 bases from J; junction bases left unmatched: 4. CDR3 length: 15 amino acids. The CDR3 DNA is TGTGCCAGCAGTTTCCGACAGGGGTACACAGATACGCAGTATTTT. This encodes CASSFRQGYTDTQYF.